The 14 T cell receptor beta chains reported below all come from one sample, sequenced in a study of T cell changes during pregnancy in multiple sclerosis. Clones were read by immunoSEQ multiplex PCR, and TCRdb kept only the in-frame ones, dropping some. Among under 40,000 clones listed, more than 90% were seen once. The starting material was peripheral blood, obtained in the third trimester of pregnancy. These receptors came from a female donor in good health, enrolled as a control in a pregnancy study.

In its sample, this clone was seen a few times. The rearrangement uses TRBV5-3 and TRBJ1-1, with D perhaps matching TRBD1 (6 bases). TRBV5-3 is sorted into the ORF group, with uncertain function. The CDR3 has 15 residues. V gave up 1 base and J gave up 5 bases, with 15 bases separating them. The CDR3 region is CARSLNYRVRTEAFF. In DNA form, the CDR3 reads TGTGCCAGAAGCTTGAACTACAGGGTGAGGACTGAAGCTTTCTTT.

Written as DNA, the CDR3 is TGTGCCAGCAGCTTCCCTAGCGGGGGGGCCGGGGGCACAGATACGCAGTATTTT. Amino acids: CASSFPSGGAGGTDTQYF. The chain joins TRBV7-2 to TRBJ2-3, with TRBD2 matching 12 bases. The J segment lost 1 base and the V segment lost 3 bases, leaving 8 bases of the junction unmatched. Per the germline V gene, CDR1 is SGHTA and CDR2 is FQGNSA. CDR3 length: 18 amino acids.

The rearrangement joins TRBV9 to TRBJ1-4; tentative D call: TRBD1 (6 bases). V was shortened by 0 bases and J by 7 bases, with 13 bases between the two germline ends. This CDR3 region has 15 residues. Germline-derived CDR1 and CDR2 are SGDLS and YYNGEE. This chain's CDR3 is CASSVGEGGGEKLFF. CDR3 bases: TGTGCCAGCAGCGTAGGCGAGGGAGGGGGTGAAAAACTGTTTTTT.

The genes are TRBV7-3 and TRBJ1-1; maybe TRBD1 (5 bases). V lost 3 bases and J 1 base, leaving 12 bases between the germline ends. The CDR3 loop spans 15 amino acids. CDR1 SGHTA and CDR2 FQGTGA come from the germline V gene. CDR3 in amino acids: CASSFIRQGNTEAFF. CDR3 DNA: TGTGCCAGCAGCTTTATACGGCAGGGGAACACTGAAGCTTTCTTT. Combining the CDR3 with reference TRBV7-3 and TRBJ1-1 gives the whole variable domain GAGVSQTPSNKVTEKGKYVELRCDPISGHTALYWYRQSLGQGPEFLIYFQGTGAADDSGLPNDRFFAVRPEGSVSTLKIQRTERGDSAVYLCASSFIRQGNTEAFFGQGTRLTVV.

The chain recombines TRBV5-1 with TRBJ1-6; 7 bases are shared with TRBD1. V lost 4 bases to trimming and J lost 6 bases; unmatched junction nucleotides: 4. Germline V lookup: CDR1 SGHRS, CDR2 YFSETQ. CDR3 length equals 14 residues. The DNA for the CDR3 is TGCGCCAGCAGCGCGGGACAGAGTAATTCACCCCTCCACTTT. This codes for CASSAGQSNSPLHF.

V usage is TRBV5-1 and J usage is TRBJ2-7; 8 nucleotides align to TRBD1. This CDR3 contains 15 residues. V shed 3 bases, J shed 4 bases, and the junction held 9 bases outside the gene matches. Germline V lookup: CDR1 SGHRS, CDR2 YFSETQ. DNA of the CDR3: TGCGCCAGCAGCTCGTTCGGACAGGGTAGATACGAGCAGTACTTC. This encodes CASSSFGQGRYEQYF.

The chain uses TRBV19 and TRBJ1-6; tentative D call: TRBD1 (6 bases). This CDR3 contains 17 residues. The V gene lost 1 base and the J gene lost 2 bases, with 12 bases spanning the gap. The V gene's germline CDR1 is LNHDA and CDR2 SQIVND (reference sequence). The CDR3 nucleotides are TGTGCCAGTAGTATAGGTGACAGGCGCGCCTATAATTCACCCCTCCACTTT. It is translated as CASSIGDRRAYNSPLHF. The full variable domain, in which reference TRBV19 and TRBJ1-6 provide the parts outside the CDR3, is DGGITQSPKYLFRKEGQNVTLSCEQNLNHDAMYWYRQDPGQGLRLIYYSQIVNDFQKGDIAEGYSVSREKKESFPLTVTSAQKNPTAFYLCASSIGDRRAYNSPLHFGNGTRLTVT.

This chain joins TRBV28 and TRBJ2-3, with D possibly being TRBD2 (5 bases). V lost 8 bases to trimming and J lost 2 bases, with 11 bases between them. The CDR3 covers 13 residues. The germline gives CDR1 MDHEN, CDR2 SYDVKM. The CDR3 DNA follows: TGTGCCAGCCGGGGATTTAACACAGATACGCAGTATTTT. Translation gives CASRGFNTDTQYF.

The chain has TRBV19 and TRBJ2-3; D is possibly TRBD1 (6 bases). V lost 4 bases to trimming and J lost 2 bases, with 7 bases between them. Per germline, CDR1 LNHDA and CDR2 SQIVND (reference sequence). This CDR3 has 13 residues. Here the CDR3 reads CASSRGPTDTQYF. DNA of the CDR3: TGTGCCAGTAGTAGGGGGCCCACAGATACGCAGTATTTT.

The rearrangement links TRBV12-2 to TRBJ2-1; no check of the table's D call, TRBD2, against the DNA was made. TRBV12-2 is listed as a pseudogene. The CDR3 runs to 19 residues. The CDR3 region is CASPRNSGRSRRSYNEQFF. The CDR3 DNA follows: TGTGCAAGTCCCCGGAATAGCGGGAGATCCCGAAGGTCCTACAATGAGCAGTTCTTC.

V gene TRBV27 combines with J gene TRBJ2-4, with 9 bases aligning to TRBD1. V gave up 6 bases and J gave up 1 base; unmatched junction bases: 4. CDR3 size: 15 residues. The germline gives CDR1 MNHEY, CDR2 SMNVEV (reference sequence). The CDR3 DNA follows: TGTGCCAGCAGGGGGGACAGGGTTGCCAAAAACATTCAGTACTTC. Residues: CASRGDRVAKNIQYF.

The chain has TRBV25-1 and TRBJ1-2, with D hard to call. CDR3 size: 11 residues. Germline V gene sequence: CDR1 MGHDK, CDR2 SYGVNS. V lost 8 bases to trimming and J lost 8 bases, with 12 bases between them. This CDR3 reads CASQRGMGYTF. As DNA, the CDR3 is TGTGCCAGCCAGCGGGGAATGGGCTACACCTTC.

This clone has more than one count but fewer than ten. The chain is built from TRBV6-4 and TRBJ2-2, with D perhaps matching TRBD2 (6 bases). Germline V gene lookup returns CDR1 MRHNA and CDR2 SNTAGT. This CDR3 comprises 14 residues. V was trimmed by 2 bases and J by 2 bases, leaving 6 bases between them. DNA of the CDR3: TGTGCCAGCAGTGACGGGACTAACACCGGGGAGCTGTTTTTT. Its protein product is CASSDGTNTGELFF.

The chain uses TRBV9 and TRBJ2-5, with 12 bases that match TRBD2. V gave up 1 base and J gave up 5 bases; unmatched junction bases: 12. This CDR3 has 18 residues. CDR1 and CDR2 from the germline V gene are SGDLS and YYNGEE. The CDR3 loop reads CASSVLATSGGPGETQYF. The CDR3 DNA sequence: TGTGCCAGCAGCGTATTGGCAACTAGCGGGGGGCCGGGGGAGACCCAGTACTTC.